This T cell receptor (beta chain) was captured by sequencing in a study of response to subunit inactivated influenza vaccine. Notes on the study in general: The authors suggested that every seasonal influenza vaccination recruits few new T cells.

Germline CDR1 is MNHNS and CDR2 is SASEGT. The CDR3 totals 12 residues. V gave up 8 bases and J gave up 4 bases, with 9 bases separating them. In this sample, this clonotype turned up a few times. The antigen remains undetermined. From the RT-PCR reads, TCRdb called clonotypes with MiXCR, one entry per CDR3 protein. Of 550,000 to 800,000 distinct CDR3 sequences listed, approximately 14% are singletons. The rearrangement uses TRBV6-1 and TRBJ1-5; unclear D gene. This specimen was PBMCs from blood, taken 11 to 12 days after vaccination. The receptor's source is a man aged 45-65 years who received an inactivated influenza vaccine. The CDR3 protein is CASRNGNQPQHF. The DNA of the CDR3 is TGTGCCAGCCGAAACGGAAATCAGCCCCAGCATTTT.